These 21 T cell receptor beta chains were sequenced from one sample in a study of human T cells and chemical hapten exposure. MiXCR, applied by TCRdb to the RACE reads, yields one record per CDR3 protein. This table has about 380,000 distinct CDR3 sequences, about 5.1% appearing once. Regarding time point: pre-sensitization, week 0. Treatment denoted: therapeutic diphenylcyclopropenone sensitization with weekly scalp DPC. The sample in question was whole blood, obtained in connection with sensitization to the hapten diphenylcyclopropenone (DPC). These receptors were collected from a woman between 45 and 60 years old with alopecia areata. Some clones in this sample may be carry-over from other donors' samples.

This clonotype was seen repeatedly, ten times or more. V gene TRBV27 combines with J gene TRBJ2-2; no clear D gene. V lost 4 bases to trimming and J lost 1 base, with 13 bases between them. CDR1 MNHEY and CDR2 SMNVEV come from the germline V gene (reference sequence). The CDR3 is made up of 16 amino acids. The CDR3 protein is CASSWTIPLNTGELFF. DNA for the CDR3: TGTGCCAGCAGTTGGACCATCCCCCTGAACACCGGGGAGCTGTTTTTT.

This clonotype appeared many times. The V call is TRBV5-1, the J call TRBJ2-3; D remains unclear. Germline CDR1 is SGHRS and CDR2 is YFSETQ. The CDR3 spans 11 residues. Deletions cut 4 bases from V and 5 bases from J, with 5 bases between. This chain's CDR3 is CASSGKDTQYF. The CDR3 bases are TGCGCCAGCAGCGGAAAAGATACGCAGTATTTT. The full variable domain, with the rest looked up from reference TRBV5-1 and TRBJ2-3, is KAGVTQTPRYLIKTRGQQVTLSCSPISGHRSVSWYQQTPGQGLQFLFEYFSETQRNKGNFPGRFSGRQFSNSRSEMNVSTLELGDSALYLCASSGKDTQYFGPGTRLTVL.

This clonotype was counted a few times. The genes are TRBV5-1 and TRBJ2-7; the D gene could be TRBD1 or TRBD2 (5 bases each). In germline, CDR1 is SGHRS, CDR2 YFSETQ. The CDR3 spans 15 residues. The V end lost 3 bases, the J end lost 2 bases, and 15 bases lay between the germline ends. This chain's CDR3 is CASSSPSRGTYEQYF. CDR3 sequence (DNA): TGCGCCAGCAGCTCCCCCAGTCGGGGCACCTACGAGCAGTACTTC.

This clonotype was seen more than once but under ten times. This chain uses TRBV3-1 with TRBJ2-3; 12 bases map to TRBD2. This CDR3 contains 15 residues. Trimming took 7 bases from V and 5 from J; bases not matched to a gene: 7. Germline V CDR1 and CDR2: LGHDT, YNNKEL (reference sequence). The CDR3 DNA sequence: TGTGCCAGCACCTCGACTAGCGGGAGAGGAGATACGCAGTATTTT. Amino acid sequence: CASTSTSGRGDTQYF.

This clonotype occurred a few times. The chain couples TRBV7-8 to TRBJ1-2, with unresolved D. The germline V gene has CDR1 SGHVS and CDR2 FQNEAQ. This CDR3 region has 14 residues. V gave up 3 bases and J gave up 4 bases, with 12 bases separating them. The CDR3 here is CASSLRSPTYGYTF. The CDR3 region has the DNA TGTGCCAGCAGCTTGCGGAGCCCAACCTATGGCTACACCTTC. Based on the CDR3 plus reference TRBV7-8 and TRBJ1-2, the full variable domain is GAGVSQSPRYKVAKRGQDVALRCDPISGHVSLFWYQQALGQGPEFLTYFQNEAQLDKSGLPSDRFFAERPEGSVSTLKIQRTQQEDSAVYLCASSLRSPTYGYTFGSGTRLTVV.

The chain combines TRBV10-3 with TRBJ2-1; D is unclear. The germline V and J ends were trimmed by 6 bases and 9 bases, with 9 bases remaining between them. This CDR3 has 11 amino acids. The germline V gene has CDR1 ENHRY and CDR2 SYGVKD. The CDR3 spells CAIRGAVEQFF. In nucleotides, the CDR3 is TGTGCCATCAGGGGCGCGGTTGAGCAGTTCTTC.

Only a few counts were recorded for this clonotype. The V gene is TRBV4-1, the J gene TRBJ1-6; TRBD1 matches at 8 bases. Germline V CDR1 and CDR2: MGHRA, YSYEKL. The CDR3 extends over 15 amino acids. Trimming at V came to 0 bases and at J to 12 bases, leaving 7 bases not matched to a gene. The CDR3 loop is CASSQDGLRGQPLHF. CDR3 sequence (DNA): TGCGCCAGCAGCCAAGATGGCCTCAGGGGGCAACCCCTCCACTTT.

In nucleotides, the CDR3 is TGTGCCAGCAGTTTAAACCCACCTAATACGCAGTATTTT. Protein sequence: CASSLNPPNTQYF. The J gene is TRBJ2-3, the V gene TRBV4-2; D gene unclear. The CDR3 is made up of 13 amino acids. Germline CDR1 reads LGHNA; CDR2 reads YNFKEQ. The ends were cut back, 6 bases at V and 7 bases at J, with 14 bases in the middle.

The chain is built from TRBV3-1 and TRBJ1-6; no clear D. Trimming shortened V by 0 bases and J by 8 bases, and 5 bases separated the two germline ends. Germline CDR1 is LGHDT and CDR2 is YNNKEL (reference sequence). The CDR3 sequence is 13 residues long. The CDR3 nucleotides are TGTGCCAGCAGCCAAGATCACTATTCACCCCTCCACTTT. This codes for CASSQDHYSPLHF.

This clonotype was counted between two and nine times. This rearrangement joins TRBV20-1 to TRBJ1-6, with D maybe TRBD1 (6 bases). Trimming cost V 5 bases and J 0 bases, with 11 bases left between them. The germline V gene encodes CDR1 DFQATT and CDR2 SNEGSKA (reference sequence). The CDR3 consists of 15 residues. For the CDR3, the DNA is TGCAGTGCTCCGGGACACAGCTCCTATAATTCACCCCTCCACTTT. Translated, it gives CSAPGHSSYNSPLHF.

CDR3 nucleotide sequence: TGTGCCAGCAGCTTCAACGGACAAACCCCTCCATACTCTGGAAACACCATATATTTT. It translates to CASSFNGQTPPYSGNTIYF. The chain joins TRBV13 to TRBJ1-3; tentatively, D is TRBD1 (5 bases). The germline V gene has CDR1 PRHDT and CDR2 FYEKMQ (reference sequence). There are 19 residues in the CDR3. Deletions cut 3 bases from V and 0 bases from J, with 21 bases between.

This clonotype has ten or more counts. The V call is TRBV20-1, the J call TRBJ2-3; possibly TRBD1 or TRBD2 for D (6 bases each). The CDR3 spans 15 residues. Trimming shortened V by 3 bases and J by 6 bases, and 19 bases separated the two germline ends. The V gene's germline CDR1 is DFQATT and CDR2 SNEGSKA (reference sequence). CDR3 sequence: CSARGGGAGLDTQYF. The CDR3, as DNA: TGCAGTGCTAGGGGGGGCGGCGCGGGGCTGGATACGCAGTATTTT.

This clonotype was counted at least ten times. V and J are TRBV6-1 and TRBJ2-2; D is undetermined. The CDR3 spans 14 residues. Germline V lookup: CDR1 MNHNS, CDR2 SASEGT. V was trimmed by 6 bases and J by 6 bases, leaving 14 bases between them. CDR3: CASSAKSTPGELFF. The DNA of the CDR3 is TGTGCCAGCAGCGCAAAAAGTACGCCCGGGGAGCTGTTTTTT.

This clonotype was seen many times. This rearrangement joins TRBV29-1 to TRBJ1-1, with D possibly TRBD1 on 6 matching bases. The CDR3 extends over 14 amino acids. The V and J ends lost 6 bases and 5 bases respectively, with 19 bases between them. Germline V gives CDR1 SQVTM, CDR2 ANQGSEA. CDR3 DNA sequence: TGCAGCGTCAGGACAGTGCCCCTGGGGACTGAAGCTTTCTTT. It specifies CSVRTVPLGTEAFF.

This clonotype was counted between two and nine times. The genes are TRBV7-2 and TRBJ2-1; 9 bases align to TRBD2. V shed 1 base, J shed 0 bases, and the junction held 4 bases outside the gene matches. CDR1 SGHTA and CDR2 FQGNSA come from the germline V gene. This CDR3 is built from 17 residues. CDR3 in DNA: TGTGCCAGCAGCTTAGAGGCTAGCGGGATCTCCTACAATGAGCAGTTCTTC. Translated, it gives CASSLEASGISYNEQFF.

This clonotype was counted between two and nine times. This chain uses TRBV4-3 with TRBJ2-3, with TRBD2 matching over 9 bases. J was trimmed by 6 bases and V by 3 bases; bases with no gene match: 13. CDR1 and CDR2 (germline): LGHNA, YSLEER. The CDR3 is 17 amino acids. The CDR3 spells CASSQQGFSGSSDTQYF. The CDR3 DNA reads TGCGCCAGCAGCCAGCAGGGTTTTAGCGGGAGCAGCGATACGCAGTATTTT.

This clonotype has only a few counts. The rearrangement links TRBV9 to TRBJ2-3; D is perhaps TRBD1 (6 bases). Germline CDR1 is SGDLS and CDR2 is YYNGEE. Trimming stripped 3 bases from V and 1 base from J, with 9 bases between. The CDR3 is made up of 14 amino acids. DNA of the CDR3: TGTGCCAGCAGCGGTTACAGGGGCACAGATACGCAGTATTTT. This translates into CASSGYRGTDTQYF. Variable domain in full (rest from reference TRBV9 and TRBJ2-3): DSGVTQTPKHLITATGQRVTLRCSPRSGDLSVYWYQQSLDQGLQFLIQYYNGEERAKGNILERFSAQQFPDLHSELNLSSLELGDSALYFCASSGYRGTDTQYFGPGTRLTVL.

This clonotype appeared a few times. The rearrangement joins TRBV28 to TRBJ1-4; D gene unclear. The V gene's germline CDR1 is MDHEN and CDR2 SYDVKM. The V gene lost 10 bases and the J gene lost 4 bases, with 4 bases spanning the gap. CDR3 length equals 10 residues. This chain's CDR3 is CAIGNEKLFF. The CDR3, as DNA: TGTGCCATCGGTAATGAAAAACTGTTTTTT.

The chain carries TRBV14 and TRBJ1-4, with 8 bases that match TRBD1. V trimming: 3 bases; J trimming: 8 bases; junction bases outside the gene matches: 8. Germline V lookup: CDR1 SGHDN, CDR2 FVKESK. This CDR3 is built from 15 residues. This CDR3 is CASSQLTGAGEKLFF. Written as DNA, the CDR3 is TGTGCCAGCAGCCAGTTGACAGGGGCAGGGGAAAAACTGTTTTTT.

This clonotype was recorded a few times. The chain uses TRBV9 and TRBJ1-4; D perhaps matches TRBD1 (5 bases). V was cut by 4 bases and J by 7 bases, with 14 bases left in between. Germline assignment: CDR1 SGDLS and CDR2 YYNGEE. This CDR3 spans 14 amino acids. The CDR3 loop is CASSPRGVGEKLFF. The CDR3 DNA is TGTGCCAGCAGCCCAAGGGGCGTAGGTGAAAAACTGTTTTTT.

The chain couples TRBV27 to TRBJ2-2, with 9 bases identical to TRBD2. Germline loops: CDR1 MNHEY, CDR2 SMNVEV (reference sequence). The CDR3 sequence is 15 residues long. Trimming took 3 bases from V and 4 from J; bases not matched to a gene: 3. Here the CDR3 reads CASSLSGRLTGELFF. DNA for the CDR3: TGTGCCAGCAGTTTGAGCGGGAGGCTCACCGGGGAGCTGTTTTTT.